A selection of T cell receptor beta chains follows, all from one sample in a study of cytomegalovirus exposure and HLA in healthy donors. Assay: immunoSEQ multiplex PCR; the TCRdb copy retains only in-frame clones and omits some. The sample comprises fewer than 150,000 clones, more than 70% of which are singletons, and approximately 0.22% rests with the top ten. Input material: PBMCs. The receptors were sampled from a man aged 50-59 years in good health and CMV-seronegative. Each CDR3 is given with its conserved first and last residue. A D gene is named only where the DNA matches it firmly. Not all rows give a size; the values are once, few, many and, for expanded clones, a class.

>few|TRBJ2-2|.|14|TRBV28
CASSLRGWTGELFF
TGTGCCAGCAGTTTAAGGGGATGGACCGGGGAGCTGTTTTTT
>few|TRBJ2-3|.|13|TRBV29-1
CSASMPGTDTQYF
TGCAGCGCTTCTATGCCGGGCACAGATACGCAGTATTTT
>.|TRBJ2-7|TRBD2|16|TRBV7-9
CASSLVGREVYYEQYF
TGTGCCAGCAGCTTAGTGGGCCGGGAGGTTTATTACGAGCAGTACTTC
>.|TRBJ2-7|TRBD2|16|TRBV25-1
CASHGTTSGRRYEQYF
TGCGCCAGCCATGGGACGACTAGCGGGAGGAGGTACGAGCAGTACTTC
>.|TRBJ2-3|TRBD2|19|TRBV29-1
CSVEDLTSGRKRGTDTQYF
TGCAGCGTTGAAGATCTTACTAGCGGGAGGAAGAGAGGCACAGATACGCAGTATTTT
>.|TRBJ1-5|.|15|TRBV7-9
CSSSSTDRRHQPQHF
TGTTCCAGCAGCTCTACGGACAGACGACATCAGCCCCAGCATTTT
>once|TRBJ1-5|TRBD1|15|TRBV4-1
CASSQGDRINQPQHF
TGCGCCAGCAGCCAAGGGGACAGGATTAATCAGCCCCAGCATTTT
>.|TRBJ2-1|.|14|TRBV2
CASSTTLAHNEQFF
TGTGCCAGCAGCACCACACTAGCCCACAATGAGCAGTTCTTC
>.|TRBJ1-1|.|13|TRBV5-1
CASSGGGSAEAFF
TGCGCCAGCAGCGGGGGGGGTAGTGCTGAAGCTTTCTTT
>once|TRBJ1-1|TRBD1|13|TRBV30
CAWSLLRDREAFF
TGTGCCTGGAGTCTCTTGAGGGACAGGGAAGCTTTCTTT
>.|TRBJ1-6|.|13|TRBV29-1
CSVSDTDNSPLHF
TGCAGCGTTAGTGACACGGATAATTCACCCCTCCACTTT
>.|TRBJ2-7|.|14|TRBV5-1
CASSLAAGALEQYF
TGCGCCAGCAGCTTAGCCGCGGGGGCGCTCGAGCAGTACTTC
>.|TRBJ2-3|.|17|TRBV5-1
CASSRTLTAGSTDTQYF
TGCGCCAGCAGTAGGACGTTAACGGCGGGTAGCACAGATACGCAGTATTTT
>.|TRBJ1-6|.|18|TRBV6-1
CASSEDRITVGSNSPLHF
TGTGCCAGCAGTGAAGACCGCATTACAGTCGGGAGTAATTCACCCCTCCACTTT
>.|TRBJ2-2|TRBD2|15|TRBV13
CASSLRGTRSGELFF
TGTGCCAGCAGCTTACGGGGGACTAGGTCCGGGGAGCTGTTTTTT
>once|TRBJ2-1|TRBD2|16|TRBV7-3
CASSPFSGGTYNEQFF
TGTGCCAGCAGCCCCTTTAGCGGGGGTACCTACAATGAGCAGTTCTTC
>.|TRBJ2-7|TRBD1|13|TRBV2
CATSRDRGHEQYF
TGTGCCACCTCCCGGGACAGGGGCCACGAGCAGTACTTC
>.|TRBJ2-5|TRBD2|15|TRBV19
CASRAGLAGQETQYF
TGTGCCAGTAGAGCGGGACTAGCGGGGCAAGAGACCCAGTACTTC